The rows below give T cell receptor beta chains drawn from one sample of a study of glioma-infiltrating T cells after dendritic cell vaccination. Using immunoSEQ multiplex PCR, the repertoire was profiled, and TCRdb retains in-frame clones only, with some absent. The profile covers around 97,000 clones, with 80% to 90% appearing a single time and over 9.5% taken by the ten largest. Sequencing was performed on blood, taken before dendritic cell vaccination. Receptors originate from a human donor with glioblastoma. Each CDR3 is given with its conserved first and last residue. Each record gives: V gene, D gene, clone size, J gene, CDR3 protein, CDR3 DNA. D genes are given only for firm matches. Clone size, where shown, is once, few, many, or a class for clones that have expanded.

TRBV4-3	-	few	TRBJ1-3	CASSQSPSSGNTIYF	TGCGCCAGCAGCCAGTCACCGAGCTCTGGAAACACCATATATTTT
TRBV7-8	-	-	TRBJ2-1	CASSLNGGPVGDEQFF	TGTGCCAGCAGCTTAAACGGGGGGCCCGTAGGGGATGAGCAGTTCTTC
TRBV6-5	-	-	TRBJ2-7	CASSYFETYEQYF	TGTGCCAGCAGTTACTTCGAGACCTACGAGCAGTACTTC
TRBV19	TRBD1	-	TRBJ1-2	CASTRQGTNYGYTF	TGTGCCAGTACCCGACAGGGCACTAACTATGGCTACACCTTC
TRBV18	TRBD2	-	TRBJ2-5	CASSPESGGIQETQYF	TGTGCCAGCTCACCAGAGAGCGGGGGGATCCAAGAGACCCAGTACTTC
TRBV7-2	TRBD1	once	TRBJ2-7	CASRGGQAYEQYF	TGTGCCAGCAGAGGGGGACAGGCCTACGAGCAGTACTTC
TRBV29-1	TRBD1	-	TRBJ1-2	CSVVAGGYGYTF	TGCAGCGTTGTTGCAGGGGGCTATGGCTACACCTTC
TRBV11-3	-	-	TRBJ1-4	CASSFDGREKLFF	TGTGCCAGCAGCTTTGATGGGCGTGAAAAACTGTTTTTT
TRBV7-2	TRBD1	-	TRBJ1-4	CASSLRTGFNEKLFF	TGTGCCAGCAGCTTAAGGACAGGCTTTAATGAAAAACTGTTTTTT
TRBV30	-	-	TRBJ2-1	CAWSVSGGNEQFF	TGTGCCTGGAGTGTATCCGGGGGCAATGAGCAGTTCTTC
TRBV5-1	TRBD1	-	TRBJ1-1	CASSWSGQATNTEAFF	TGCGCCAGCAGCTGGAGCGGACAGGCGACGAACACTGAAGCTTTCTTT
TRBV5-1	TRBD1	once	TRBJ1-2	CASSVTGDYGYTF	TGCGCCAGCAGCGTAACAGGGGACTATGGCTACACCTTC
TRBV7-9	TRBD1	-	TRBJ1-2	CASSLAGQESYGYTF	TGTGCCAGCAGCTTAGCGGGACAGGAAAGTTATGGCTACACCTTC
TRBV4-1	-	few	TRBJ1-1	CASSLHHEEGTEAFF	TGCGCCAGCAGCCTGCACCACGAGGAGGGAACTGAAGCTTTCTTT
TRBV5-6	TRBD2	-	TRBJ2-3	CASSSLAGTDTQYF	TGTGCCAGCAGCTCCTTAGCGGGAACAGATACGCAGTATTTT
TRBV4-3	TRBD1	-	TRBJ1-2	CASSHGGGNRGAYGYTF	TGCGCCAGCAGCCACGGAGGGGGTAACAGGGGAGCCTATGGCTACACCTTC
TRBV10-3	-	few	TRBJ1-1	CATAHPSLNTEAFF	TGTGCCACCGCCCACCCAAGCCTGAACACTGAAGCTTTCTTT
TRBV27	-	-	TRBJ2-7	CASSRGGGEQYF	TGCGCCAGCAGTAGGGGGGGCGGCGAGCAGTACTTC
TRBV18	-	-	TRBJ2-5	CASSPYFAGSVEGKETQYF	TGTGCCAGCTCACCATATTTTGCGGGGTCTGTGGAGGGGAAAGAGACCCAGTACTTC
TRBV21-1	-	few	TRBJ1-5	CASPRCTGNVHQPQHF	TGTGCCAGCCCGCGTTGCACAGGGAATGTACATCAGCCCCAGCATTTT
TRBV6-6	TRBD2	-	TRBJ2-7	CASNYGTSGGAEQYF	TGTGCCAGCAACTACGGGACTAGCGGTGGGGCCGAGCAGTACTTC
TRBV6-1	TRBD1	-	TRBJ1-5	CASSDGWTGGQPQHF	TGTGCCAGCAGTGATGGTTGGACAGGGGGCCAGCCCCAGCATTTT
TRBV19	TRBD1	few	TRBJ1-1	CASSIGGGRTEAFF	TGTGCCAGTAGTATAGGAGGGGGCCGGACTGAAGCTTTCTTT
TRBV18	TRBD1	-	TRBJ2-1	CASSSRTGTGDEQFF	TGTGCCAGCTCATCCCGGACAGGGACGGGAGATGAGCAGTTCTTC
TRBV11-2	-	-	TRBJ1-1	CASSLGARTVIITEAFF	TGTGCCAGCAGCTTAGGAGCTAGGACAGTCATAATCACTGAAGCTTTCTTT
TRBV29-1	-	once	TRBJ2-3	CSVPQGTDTQYF	TGCAGCGTACCCCAGGGCACAGATACGCAGTATTTT
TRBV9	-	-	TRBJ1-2	CASSVDQGSYGYTF	TGTGCCAGCAGCGTAGATCAGGGGTCCTATGGCTACACCTTC
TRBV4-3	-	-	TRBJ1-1	CASSQGPRGGARQAFF	TGCGCCAGCAGCCAAGGTCCCCGGGGAGGGGCCCGGCAAGCTTTCTTT
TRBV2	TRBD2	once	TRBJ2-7	CASGPGLAGALGQYF	TGTGCCAGCGGGCCTGGACTAGCGGGGGCCCTTGGGCAGTACTTC
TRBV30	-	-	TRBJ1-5	CAWSIRAYRWPQHF	TGTGCCTGGAGTATAAGAGCTTACCGCTGGCCCCAGCATTTT
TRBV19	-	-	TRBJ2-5	CASSTWASQETQYF	TGTGCCAGTAGTACGTGGGCTTCCCAAGAGACCCAGTACTTC
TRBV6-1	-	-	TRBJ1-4	CASSGRDPNEKLFF	TGTGCCAGCAGTGGACGGGATCCTAATGAAAAACTGTTTTTT
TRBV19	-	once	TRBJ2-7	CASSVRLISSYEQYF	TGTGCCAGTAGTGTACGATTGATTAGCTCCTACGAGCAGTACTTC
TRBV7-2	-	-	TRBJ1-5	CASSLLYPNQPQHF	TGTGCCAGCAGCTTATTGTATCCTAATCAGCCCCAGCATTTT
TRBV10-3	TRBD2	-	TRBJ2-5	CAISEERGQETQYF	TGTGCCATCAGTGAGGAGCGGGGTCAAGAGACCCAGTACTTC
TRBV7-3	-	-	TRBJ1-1	CASSPTAMNTEAFF	TGTGCCAGCAGCCCGACAGCTATGAACACTGAAGCTTTCTTT
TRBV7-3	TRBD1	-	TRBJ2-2	CASSRDSNTGELFF	TGTGCCAGCAGCCGGGACAGTAACACCGGGGAGCTGTTTTTT
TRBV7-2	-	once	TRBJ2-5	CASSSQRGQETQYF	TGTGCCAGCAGCTCACAAAGGGGTCAAGAGACCCAGTACTTC
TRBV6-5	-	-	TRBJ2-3	CASSYSAEASTDTQYF	TGTGCCAGCAGTTACTCAGCGGAAGCTAGCACAGATACGCAGTATTTT
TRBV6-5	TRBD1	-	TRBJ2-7	CASQFRTGGYEQYF	TGTGCCAGCCAATTTCGGACAGGGGGTTACGAGCAGTACTTC
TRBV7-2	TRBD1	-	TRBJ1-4	CASSTQGGNEKLFF	TGTGCCAGCAGTACCCAGGGGGGTAATGAAAAACTGTTTTTT
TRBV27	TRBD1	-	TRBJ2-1	CASSLDRQGSSYNEQFF	TGTGCCAGCAGTTTAGACCGACAGGGGAGCTCCTACAATGAGCAGTTCTTC
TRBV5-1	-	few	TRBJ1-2	CASSLVGGIVPSNNYGYTF	TGCGCCAGCAGCTTGGTTGGGGGGATAGTACCCTCTAATAACTATGGCTACACCTTC
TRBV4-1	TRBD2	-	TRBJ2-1	CASSQMGLGYNEQFF	TGCGCCAGCAGCCAGATGGGACTAGGGTACAATGAGCAGTTCTTC
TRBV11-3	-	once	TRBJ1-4	CASSGQDTTTNEKLFF	TGTGCCAGCAGCGGCCAGGACACCACAACTAATGAAAAACTGTTTTTT
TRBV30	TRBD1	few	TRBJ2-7	CAWSEQGIEQYF	TGTGCCTGGAGTGAACAGGGGATCGAGCAGTACTTC
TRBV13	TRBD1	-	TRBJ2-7	CASSAVTGGRNEQYF	TGTGCCAGCAGTGCAGTGACAGGGGGTAGGAACGAGCAGTACTTC
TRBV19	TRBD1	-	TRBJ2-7	CASSIGTGSYEQYF	TGTGCCAGTAGTATAGGGACAGGGTCCTACGAGCAGTACTTC
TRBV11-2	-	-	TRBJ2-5	CASSPLTGSQETQYF	TGTGCCAGCAGCCCGCTTACAGGGTCCCAAGAGACCCAGTACTTC
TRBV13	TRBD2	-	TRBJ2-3	CASSLGLAGVGTDTQYF	TGTGCCAGCAGCTTAGGACTAGCGGGGGTTGGCACAGATACGCAGTATTTT
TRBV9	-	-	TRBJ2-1	CASSAEGLRHNEQFF	TGTGCCAGCAGCGCCGAGGGACTCCGGCACAATGAGCAGTTCTTC
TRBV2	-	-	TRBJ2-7	CASTRLGATPYEQYF	TGTGCCAGCACTCGGTTGGGGGCCACCCCCTACGAGCAGTACTTC
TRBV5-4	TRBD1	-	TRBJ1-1	CASSVRDRGTEAFF	TGTGCCAGCAGCGTCCGGGACAGGGGGACTGAAGCTTTCTTT
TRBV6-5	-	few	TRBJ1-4	CASSYGGQLEKLFF	TGTGCCAGCAGTTACGGAGGACAGTTGGAAAAACTGTTTTTT